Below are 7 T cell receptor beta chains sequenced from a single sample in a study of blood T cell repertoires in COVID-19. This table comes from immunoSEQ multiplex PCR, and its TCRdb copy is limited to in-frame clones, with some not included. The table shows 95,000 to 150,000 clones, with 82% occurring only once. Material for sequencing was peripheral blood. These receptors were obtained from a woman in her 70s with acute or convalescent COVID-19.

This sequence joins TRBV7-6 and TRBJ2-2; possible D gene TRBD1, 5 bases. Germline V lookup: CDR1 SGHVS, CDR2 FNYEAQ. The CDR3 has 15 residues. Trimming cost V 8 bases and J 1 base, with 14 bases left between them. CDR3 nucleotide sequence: TGTGCCAGCCGACCACAGGCAGGGAACACCGGGGAGCTGTTTTTT. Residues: CASRPQAGNTGELFF.

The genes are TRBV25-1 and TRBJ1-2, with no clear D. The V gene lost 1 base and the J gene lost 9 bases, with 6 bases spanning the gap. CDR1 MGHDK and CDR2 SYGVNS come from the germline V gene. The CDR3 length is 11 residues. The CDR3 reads CASSESGSYTF. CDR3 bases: TGTGCCAGCAGTGAATCGGGAAGCTACACCTTC.

CDR3 sequence: CSANRVPEAFF. For the CDR3, the DNA is TGCAGTGCAAACAGGGTACCTGAAGCTTTCTTT. The V and J genes are TRBV20-1 and TRBJ1-1; maybe TRBD1 (6 bases). Germline CDR1 DFQATT, CDR2 SNEGSKA (reference sequence). The V end lost 6 bases, the J end lost 6 bases, and 11 bases lay between the germline ends. The CDR3 has 11 amino acids.

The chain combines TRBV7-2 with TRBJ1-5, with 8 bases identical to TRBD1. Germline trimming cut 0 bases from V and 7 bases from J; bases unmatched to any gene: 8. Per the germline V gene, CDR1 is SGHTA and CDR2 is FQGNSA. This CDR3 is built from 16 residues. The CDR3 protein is CASSLAGTGVGQPQHF. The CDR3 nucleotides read TGTGCCAGCAGCTTAGCGGGGACAGGAGTGGGGCAGCCCCAGCATTTT.

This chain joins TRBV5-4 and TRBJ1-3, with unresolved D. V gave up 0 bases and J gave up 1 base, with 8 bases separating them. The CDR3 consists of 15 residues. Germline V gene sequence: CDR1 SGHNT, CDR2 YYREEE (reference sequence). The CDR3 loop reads CASSLAGISGNTIYF. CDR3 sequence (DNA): TGTGCCAGCAGCTTGGCCGGGATTTCTGGAAACACCATATATTTT.

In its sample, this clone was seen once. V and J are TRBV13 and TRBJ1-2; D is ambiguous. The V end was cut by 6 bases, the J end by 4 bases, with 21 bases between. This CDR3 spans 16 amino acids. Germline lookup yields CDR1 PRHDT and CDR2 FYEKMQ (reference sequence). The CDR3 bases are TGTGCCAGCAGTTTATCAACTAGATCAGGATTCTATGGCTACACCTTC. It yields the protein CASSLSTRSGFYGYTF.

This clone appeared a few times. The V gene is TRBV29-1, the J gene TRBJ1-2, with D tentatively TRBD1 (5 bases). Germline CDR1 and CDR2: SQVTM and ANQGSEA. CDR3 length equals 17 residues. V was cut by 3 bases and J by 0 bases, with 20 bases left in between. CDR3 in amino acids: CSVEVNRRGQANYGYTF. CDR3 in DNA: TGCAGCGTTGAGGTGAATCGGAGGGGCCAAGCTAACTATGGCTACACCTTC.